This T cell receptor (beta chain) was found in a study of cytomegalovirus exposure and HLA in healthy donors. Study-wide points: A few chains tied to CMV proved CMV antigen-specific in vitro. It was about 150 TCR beta chains that were listed as cytomegalovirus-associated.

The germline gives CDR1 SGHTA, CDR2 FQGNSA. The CDR3 sequence is 15 residues long. Trimming shortened V by 5 bases and J by 1 base, and 12 bases separated the two germline ends. Here immunoSEQ multiplex PCR was the method, and the copy in TCRdb shows in-frame clones only, minus some. The sample includes about 110,000 clones, approximately 87% of them seen just once. On this clone: Its antigen is currently unknown.

The rearrangement joins TRBV7-2 to TRBJ2-1, with D perhaps TRBD1 (6 bases). The sample was PBMCs. This TCR came from a woman aged 25 to 45 in good health and CMV-seropositive. CDR3 in amino acids: CASSRIQGSYNEQFF. CDR3 in DNA: TGTGCCAGCAGCCGGATTCAGGGGTCCTACAATGAGCAGTTCTTC.